Described below is a single T cell receptor (beta chain) sequence and its context. The antigen remains unidentified. The sample is drawn from a study of CD4 T cells in relation to SARS-CoV-2 and coronaviruses. CD4+ T cells from unexposed donors were obtained before the COVID-19 pandemic (2011-2018). After roughly ten days of culture, CD4+ T cells were isolated. Approximately 2 million PBMCs per well were cultured with approximately 9.5 IU/ml IL-2. Data came from immunoSEQ multiplex PCR; TCRdb stores just in-frame clones and leaves some out. The data contain about 21,000 clones, approximately 82% of them singletons. This TCR was sampled from a human donor in good health. The material sequenced was CD4+ T cells from PBMCs, cultured in vitro.

The CDR3 spells CASSPLASANTGELFF. The CDR3 region has the DNA TGTGCCAGCAGCCCTCTAGCGTCCGCGAACACCGGGGAGCTGTTTTTT. This chain links TRBV2 with TRBJ2-2; a possible D gene is TRBD2 (6 bases). This CDR3 is 16 amino acids long. Germline-derived CDR1 and CDR2 are SNHLY and FYNNEI. Deletions cut 6 bases from V and 0 bases from J, with 14 bases between. Full variable domain (remainder filled in from reference TRBV2 and TRBJ2-2): EPEVTQTPSHQVTQMGQEVILRCVPISNHLYFYWYRQILGQKVEFLVSFYNNEISEKSEIFDDQFSVERPDGSNFTLKIRSTKLEDSAMYFCASSPLASANTGELFFGEGSRLTVL.